Presented here are 23 T cell receptor beta chains from one specimen sequenced in a study of CD4+ T cells in melanoma (dated by TCRdb to between 2021 and 2022). Library construction relied on the immunoSEQ multiplex PCR assay. What TCRdb holds here is the immuneACCESS table cut down to in-frame rearrangements. Part of the clones is not present; checked against another copy, under half of the missing clones reflect an unresolved V gene, and the others are unexplained. The sample table records about 10,000 clones; about 68% of these occur just once. Clones ranked in the top ten supply roughly a quarter of the sample. Source material: cells from a culture (not recorded whether cultured in vitro). These receptors all come from a human donor with melanoma.

The chain is built from TRBV30 and TRBJ1-5, with no clear D. From germline, CDR1 is GTSNPN and CDR2 SVGIG (reference sequence). Trimming shortened V by 0 bases and J by 6 bases, and 15 bases separated the two germline ends. The CDR3 covers 15 residues. This CDR3 reads CAWSVLGSDTQPQHF. CDR3 bases: TGTGCCTGGAGTGTATTAGGGTCGGATACTCAGCCCCAGCATTTT.

The V call is TRBV5-4, the J call TRBJ1-5; D gene ambiguous. The CDR3 is 13 amino acids. V was clipped by 2 bases and J by 6 bases, with 9 bases between them. From germline, CDR1 is SGHNT and CDR2 YYREEE (reference sequence). CDR3 loop: CASSLGSGQPQHF. The CDR3 nucleotides are TGTGCCAGCAGCTTAGGGAGTGGTCAGCCCCAGCATTTT.

The gene calls are TRBV6-5 and TRBJ2-7; D gene uncertain. Deletions cut 5 bases from V and 6 bases from J, with 8 bases between. The CDR3 runs to 11 residues. Germline V lookup: CDR1 MNHEY, CDR2 SVGAGI. The CDR3 DNA follows: TGTGCCAGCAGTCCCGAATTCGAGCAGTACTTC. It codes for CASSPEFEQYF.

V gene TRBV13 combines with J gene TRBJ2-1; D is unresolved. The CDR3 runs 15 residues. V gave up 5 bases and J gave up 9 bases, with 20 bases separating them. Germline V CDR1 and CDR2: PRHDT, FYEKMQ (reference sequence). Here the CDR3 DNA reads TGTGCCAGCAGCCTCACGATCGGCTTCATCGGTGAGCAGTTCTTC. Encoded protein: CASSLTIGFIGEQFF. The complete variable domain, with remaining parts taken from reference TRBV13 and TRBJ2-1, reads AAGVIQSPRHLIKEKRETATLKCYPIPRHDTVYWYQQGPGQDPQFLISFYEKMQSDKGSIPDRFSAQQFSDYHSELNMSSLELGDSALYFCASSLTIGFIGEQFFGPGTRLTVL.

This clone was detected only a few times. This chain connects TRBV5-4 to TRBJ2-7; D unclear. Looked up from germline, CDR1 is SGHNT and CDR2 is YYREEE (reference sequence). CDR3 length equals 13 residues. Trimming shortened V by 0 bases and J by 2 bases, and 6 bases separated the two germline ends. The CDR3 spells CASSLEAAYEQYF. The CDR3 nucleotides read TGTGCCAGCAGCTTGGAGGCGGCCTACGAGCAGTACTTC.

The V call is TRBV12-5, the J call TRBJ2-1, with no clear D. CDR1 and CDR2 (germline): LGHNT, FRNRAP. V lost 5 bases, J lost 8 bases, and 1 base lay in between. The CDR3 covers 9 residues. CDR3 nucleotide sequence: TGTGCTAGTGGTCATGAGCAGTTCTTC. Translated: CASGHEQFF.

The chain recombines TRBV6-1 with TRBJ2-4; D is undetermined. The CDR3 is made up of 14 amino acids. V gave up 4 bases and J gave up 10 bases, with 17 bases separating them. Looked up from germline, CDR1 is MNHNS and CDR2 is SASEGT. CDR3 sequence reads: CASSARAGPRIQYF. Here the CDR3 DNA reads TGTGCCAGCAGTGCACGAGCAGGCCCTCGGATTCAGTACTTC.

The chain uses TRBV7-9 and TRBJ2-3; 9 bases agree with TRBD1. V shed 5 bases, J shed 1 base, and the junction held 4 bases outside the gene matches. The CDR3 loop spans 15 amino acids. Germline V CDR1 and CDR2: SEHNR, FQNEAQ (reference sequence). The DNA of the CDR3 is TGTGCCAGCAGCCCAAGGACAGGGGGCACAGATACGCAGTATTTT. Translated, it gives CASSPRTGGTDTQYF. The complete variable domain, with remaining parts taken from reference TRBV7-9 and TRBJ2-3, reads DTGVSQNPRHKITKRGQNVTFRCDPISEHNRLYWYRQTLGQGPEFLTYFQNEAQLEKSRLLSDRFSAERPKGSFSTLEIQRTEQGDSAMYLCASSPRTGGTDTQYFGPGTRLTVL.

This clone was seen only a few times. The chain has TRBV10-2 and TRBJ2-2; D unresolved. CDR1 is WSHSY, CDR2 SAAADI, per germline. Trimming took off 4 bases at V and 6 bases at J, with 9 bases between the two ends. This CDR3 comprises 13 residues. CDR3 in DNA: TGCGCCAGCAGTGGTGACATGCCCGGGGAGCTGTTTTTT. This sequence encodes CASSGDMPGELFF.

This rearrangement joins TRBV4-1 to TRBJ2-5; 8 nucleotides agree with TRBD2. In germline, CDR1 is MGHRA, CDR2 YSYEKL. V lost 3 bases and J lost 5; bases outside the gene matches: 8. The CDR3 is 15 amino acids. Here the CDR3 DNA reads TGCGCCAGCAGCCATATCGGGGGGGGCCGGGAGACCCAGTACTTC. This encodes CASSHIGGGRETQYF.

The chain is built from TRBV4-1 and TRBJ1-5; 9 bases are a match to TRBD1. V shed 1 base, J shed 11 bases, and the junction held 9 bases outside the gene matches. Germline V gene data show CDR1 as MGHRA and CDR2 as YSYEKL. The CDR3 contains 15 residues. The CDR3 protein is CASSQAGTGFSTQHF. The CDR3 nucleotides read TGCGCCAGCAGCCAAGCCGGGACAGGGTTCTCTACCCAGCATTTT.

This clone showed up just a few times. V gene TRBV2 combines with J gene TRBJ1-1; D remains unclear. V lost 5 bases to trimming and J lost 1 base, with 2 bases between them. This CDR3 spans 11 amino acids. Per the germline V gene, CDR1 is SNHLY and CDR2 is FYNNEI. The CDR3 nucleotides read TGTGCCAGCAGTTCGAACACTGAAGCTTTCTTT. Protein sequence: CASSSNTEAFF. The full variable domain, its missing parts supplied by reference TRBV2 and TRBJ1-1, is EPEVTQTPSHQVTQMGQEVILRCVPISNHLYFYWYRQILGQKVEFLVSFYNNEISEKSEIFDDQFSVERPDGSNFTLKIRSTKLEDSAMYFCASSSNTEAFFGQGTRLTVV.

This clone was observed once. CDR3: CASQYRGPSWDPYEQYF. CDR3 sequence (DNA): TGTGCCAGCCAGTACAGGGGCCCGTCCTGGGACCCCTACGAGCAGTACTTC. V usage is TRBV2 and J usage is TRBJ2-7, with TRBD1 matching over 7 bases. The CDR3 loop spans 17 amino acids. Trimming removed 8 bases from V and 2 bases from J; junction bases left unmatched: 18. Germline V CDR1 and CDR2: SNHLY, FYNNEI.

The chain employs TRBV11-2 and TRBJ2-3; 11 bases are shared with TRBD1. Germline CDR1 SGHAT, CDR2 FQNNGV. The CDR3 length is 16 residues. The junction had 6 bases not matched to a gene; V was cut back by 5 bases and J by 2 bases. CDR3 in amino acids: CASSVRTGGDTDTQYF. Written as DNA, the CDR3 is TGTGCCAGCAGCGTCCGGACAGGGGGCGACACAGATACGCAGTATTTT.

The V call is TRBV6-6, the J call TRBJ2-3; D is possibly TRBD2 (7 bases). The CDR3 runs 14 residues. V was clipped by 5 bases and J by 0 bases, with 9 bases between them. Germline V lookup: CDR1 MNHNY, CDR2 SVGAGI (reference sequence). CDR3 protein: CASSRGASTDTQYF. Here the CDR3 DNA reads TGTGCCAGCAGTCGGGGGGCTAGCACAGATACGCAGTATTTT.

This clone was seen a single time. This rearrangement joins TRBV9 to TRBJ1-1, with D uncertain. The length of the CDR3 is 16 residues. V was pared by 0 bases and J by 2 bases, with 14 bases between. Germline lookup yields CDR1 SGDLS and CDR2 YYNGEE. CDR3 coding DNA: TGTGCCAGCAGCGTAGTCGCGGCAGCCTATAACACTGAAGCTTTCTTT. Protein: CASSVVAAAYNTEAFF. Together with reference TRBV9 and TRBJ1-1, the CDR3 gives the full variable domain: DSGVTQTPKHLITATGQRVTLRCSPRSGDLSVYWYQQSLDQGLQFLIQYYNGEERAKGNILERFSAQQFPDLHSELNLSSLELGDSALYFCASSVVAAAYNTEAFFGQGTRLTVV.

V and J are TRBV5-8 and TRBJ2-7; D call uncertain. The CDR3 has 13 amino acids. The germline V gene has CDR1 SGHTS and CDR2 YDEGEE. V was clipped by 0 bases and J by 3 bases, with 7 bases between them. CDR3 residues: CASSLVKGYEQYF. The DNA for the CDR3 is TGTGCCAGCAGCTTGGTGAAGGGCTACGAGCAGTACTTC.

The chain uses TRBV6-1 and TRBJ1-2, with D possibly being TRBD1 (6 bases). CDR1 MNHNS and CDR2 SASEGT come from the germline V gene. This CDR3 has 14 amino acids. V gave up 4 bases and J gave up 5 bases, with 14 bases separating them. This CDR3 reads CASSGQRGAYGYTF. The CDR3 coding sequence is TGTGCCAGCAGTGGACAGAGGGGGGCTTATGGCTACACCTTC.

The V and J genes are TRBV11-2 and TRBJ1-3, with 9 bases matching TRBD1. The CDR3 spans 16 residues. Germline V lookup: CDR1 SGHAT, CDR2 FQNNGV. The junction had 7 bases not matched to a gene; V was cut back by 5 bases and J by 2 bases. CDR3 nucleotide sequence: TGTGCCAGCAGCCAAGAAACAGGGGGCACTGGAAACACCATATATTTT. This gives the protein CASSQETGGTGNTIYF. Supplemented by reference TRBV11-2 and TRBJ1-3, the full variable domain reads EAGVAQSPRYKIIEKRQSVAFWCNPISGHATLYWYQQILGQGPKLLIQFQNNGVVDDSQLPKDRFSAERLKGVDSTLKIQPAKLEDSAVYLCASSQETGGTGNTIYFGEGSWLTVV.

V gene TRBV29-1 combines with J gene TRBJ1-5; 9 bases are a match to TRBD1. The CDR3 totals 13 residues. J lost 5 bases, V lost 6 bases, and 5 bases had no gene match. Germline V gene lookup returns CDR1 SQVTM and CDR2 ANQGSEA. The CDR3 region is CSVAGQGYQPQHF. DNA of the CDR3: TGCAGCGTCGCCGGACAGGGGTATCAGCCCCAGCATTTT. Using reference TRBV29-1 and TRBJ1-5 for the parts outside the CDR3, the full variable domain is SAVISQKPSRDICQRGTSLTIQCQVDSQVTMMFWYRQQPGQSLTLIATANQGSEATYESGFVIDKFPISRPNLTFSTLTVSNMSPEDSSIYLCSVAGQGYQPQHFGDGTRLSIL.

This clone was seen a handful of times. The chain has TRBV19 and TRBJ1-1; tentatively, D is TRBD1 (6 bases). V lost 10 bases and J 1 base, leaving 13 bases between the germline ends. The CDR3 covers 13 residues. Germline-derived CDR1 and CDR2 are LNHDA and SQIVND (reference sequence). The CDR3 protein is CATSGTTNTEAFF. The CDR3 region has the DNA TGTGCCACTTCCGGGACAACGAACACTGAAGCTTTCTTT. The full variable domain, completed using reference TRBV19 and TRBJ1-1, is DGGITQSPKYLFRKEGQNVTLSCEQNLNHDAMYWYRQDPGQGLRLIYYSQIVNDFQKGDIAEGYSVSREKKESFPLTVTSAQKNPTAFYLCATSGTTNTEAFFGQGTRLTVV.

In this sample, this clone turned up a few times. The V gene is TRBV27, the J gene TRBJ1-6; unclear D gene. V lost 4 bases and J lost 4, with 8 bases in between. The CDR3 runs to 14 residues. CDR1 and CDR2 from the germline V gene are MNHEY and SMNVEV (reference sequence). The CDR3 region has the DNA TGTGCCAGCAGTTCTGAGGGTTATAATTCACCCCTCCACTTT. Translated: CASSSEGYNSPLHF.

This sequence joins TRBV4-2 and TRBJ1-1; 9 bases align to TRBD1. Germline V gene data show CDR1 as LGHNA and CDR2 as YNFKEQ. The length of the CDR3 is 17 residues. V was clipped by 3 bases and J by 1 base; unmatched bases: 9. CDR3 sequence: CASSQGRTGGRNTEAFF. CDR3 nucleotides: TGTGCCAGCAGCCAGGGCCGTACAGGGGGCAGGAACACTGAAGCTTTCTTT.